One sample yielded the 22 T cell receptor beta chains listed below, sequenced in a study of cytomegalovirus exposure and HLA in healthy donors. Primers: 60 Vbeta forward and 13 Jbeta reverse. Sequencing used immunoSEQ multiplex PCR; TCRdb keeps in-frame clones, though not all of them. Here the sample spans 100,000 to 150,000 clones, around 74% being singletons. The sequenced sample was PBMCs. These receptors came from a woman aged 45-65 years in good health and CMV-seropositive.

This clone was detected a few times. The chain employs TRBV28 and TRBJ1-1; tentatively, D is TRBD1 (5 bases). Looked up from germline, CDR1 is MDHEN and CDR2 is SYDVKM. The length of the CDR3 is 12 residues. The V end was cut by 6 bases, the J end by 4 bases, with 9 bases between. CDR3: CASRGVRTEAFF. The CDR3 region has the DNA TGTGCCAGCAGAGGGGTTCGCACTGAAGCTTTCTTT.

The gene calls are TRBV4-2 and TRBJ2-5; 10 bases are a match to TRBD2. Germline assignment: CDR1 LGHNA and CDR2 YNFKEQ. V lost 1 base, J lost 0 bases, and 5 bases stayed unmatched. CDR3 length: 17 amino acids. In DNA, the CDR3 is TGTGCCAGCAGCCAAGGGGTTCTAGCGGGGGACCAAGAGACCCAGTACTTC. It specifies CASSQGVLAGDQETQYF.

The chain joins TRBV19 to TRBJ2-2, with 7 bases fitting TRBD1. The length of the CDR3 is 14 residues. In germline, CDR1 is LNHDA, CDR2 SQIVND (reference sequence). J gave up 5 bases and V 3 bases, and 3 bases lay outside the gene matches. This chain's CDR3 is CASSMTGTTGELFF. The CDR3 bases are TGTGCCAGTAGTATGACAGGGACAACCGGGGAGCTGTTTTTT.

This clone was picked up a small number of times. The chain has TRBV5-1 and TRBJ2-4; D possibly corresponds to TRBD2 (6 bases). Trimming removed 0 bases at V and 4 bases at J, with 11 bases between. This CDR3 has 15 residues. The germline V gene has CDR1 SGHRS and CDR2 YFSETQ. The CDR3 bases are TGCGCCAGCAGCTTGGATGGTAGCGGTAAAAACATTCAGTACTTC. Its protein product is CASSLDGSGKNIQYF.

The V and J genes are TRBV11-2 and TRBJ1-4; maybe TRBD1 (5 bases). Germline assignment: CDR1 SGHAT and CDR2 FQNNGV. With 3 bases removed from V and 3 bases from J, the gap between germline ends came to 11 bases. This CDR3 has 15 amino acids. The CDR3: CASSFRGTPNEKLFF. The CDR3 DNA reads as TGTGCCAGCAGCTTCCGGGGGACGCCTAATGAAAAACTGTTTTTT.

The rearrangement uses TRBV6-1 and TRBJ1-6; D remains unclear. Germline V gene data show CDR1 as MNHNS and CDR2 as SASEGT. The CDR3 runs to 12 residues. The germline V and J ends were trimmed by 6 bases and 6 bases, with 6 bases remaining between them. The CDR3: CASSGGNSPLHF. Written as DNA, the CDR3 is TGTGCCAGCAGCGGAGGTAATTCACCCCTCCACTTT.

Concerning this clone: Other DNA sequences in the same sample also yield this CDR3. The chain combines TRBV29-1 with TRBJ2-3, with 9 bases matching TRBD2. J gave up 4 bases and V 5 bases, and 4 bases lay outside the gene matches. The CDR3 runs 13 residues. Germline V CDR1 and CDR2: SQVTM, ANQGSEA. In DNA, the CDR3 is TGCAGCGTTAGGACTAGCGTCGCAGATACGCAGTATTTT. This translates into CSVRTSVADTQYF.

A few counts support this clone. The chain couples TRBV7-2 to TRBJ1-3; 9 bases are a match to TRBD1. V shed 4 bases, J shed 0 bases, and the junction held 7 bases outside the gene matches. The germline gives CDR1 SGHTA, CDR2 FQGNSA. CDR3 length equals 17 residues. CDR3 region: CASSSKGQGSSGNTIYF. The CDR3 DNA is TGTGCCAGCAGCTCCAAGGGACAGGGTAGCTCTGGAAACACCATATATTTT.

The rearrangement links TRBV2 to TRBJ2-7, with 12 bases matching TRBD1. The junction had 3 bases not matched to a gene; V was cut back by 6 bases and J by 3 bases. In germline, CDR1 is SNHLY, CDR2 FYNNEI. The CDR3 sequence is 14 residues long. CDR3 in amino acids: CASRGTGGVYEQYF. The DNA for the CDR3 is TGTGCCAGCAGAGGGACAGGGGGCGTCTACGAGCAGTACTTC.

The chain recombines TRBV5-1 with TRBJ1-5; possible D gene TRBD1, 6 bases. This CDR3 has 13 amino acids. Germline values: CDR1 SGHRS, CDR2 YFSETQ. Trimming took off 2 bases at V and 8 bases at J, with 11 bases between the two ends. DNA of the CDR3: TGCGCCAGCAGCTTCTCGACAGGAGAGCCCCAGCATTTT. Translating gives CASSFSTGEPQHF.

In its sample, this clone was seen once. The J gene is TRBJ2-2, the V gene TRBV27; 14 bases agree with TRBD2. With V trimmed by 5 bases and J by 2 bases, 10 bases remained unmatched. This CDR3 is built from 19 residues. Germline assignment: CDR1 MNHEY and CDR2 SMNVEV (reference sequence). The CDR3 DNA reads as TGTGCCAGCAGTCCCCGACTAGCGGGGGGGGAGCTAAACACCGGGGAGCTGTTTTTT. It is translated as CASSPRLAGGELNTGELFF.

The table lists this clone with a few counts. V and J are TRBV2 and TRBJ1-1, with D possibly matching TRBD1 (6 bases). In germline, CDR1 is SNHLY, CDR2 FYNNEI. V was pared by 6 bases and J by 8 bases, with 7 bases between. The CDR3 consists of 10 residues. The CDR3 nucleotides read TGTGCCAGCAGCGGGACAGAAGCTTTCTTT. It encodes CASSGTEAFF. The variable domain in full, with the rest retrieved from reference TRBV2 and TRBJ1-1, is EPEVTQTPSHQVTQMGQEVILRCVPISNHLYFYWYRQILGQKVEFLVSFYNNEISEKSEIFDDQFSVERPDGSNFTLKIRSTKLEDSAMYFCASSGTEAFFGQGTRLTVV.

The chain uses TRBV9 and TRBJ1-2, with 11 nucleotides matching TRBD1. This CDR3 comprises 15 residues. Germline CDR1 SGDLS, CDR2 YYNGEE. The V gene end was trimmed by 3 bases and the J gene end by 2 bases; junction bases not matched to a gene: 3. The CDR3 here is CASSGRDRGNYGYTF. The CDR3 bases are TGTGCCAGCAGCGGCCGGGACAGGGGGAACTATGGCTACACCTTC.

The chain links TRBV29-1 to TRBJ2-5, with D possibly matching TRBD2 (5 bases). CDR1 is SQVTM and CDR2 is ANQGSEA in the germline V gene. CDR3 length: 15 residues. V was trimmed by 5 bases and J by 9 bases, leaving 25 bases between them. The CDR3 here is CSVPSRTTQMGAQYF. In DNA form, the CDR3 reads TGCAGCGTTCCCTCGAGGACCACCCAAATGGGAGCCCAGTACTTC.

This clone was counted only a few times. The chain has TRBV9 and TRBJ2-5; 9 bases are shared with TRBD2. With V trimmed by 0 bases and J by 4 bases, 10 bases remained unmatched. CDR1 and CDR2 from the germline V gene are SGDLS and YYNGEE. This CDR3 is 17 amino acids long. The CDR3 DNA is TGTGCCAGCAGCGTAGAACCTAGCGGGAATGAAGCAGAGACCCAGTACTTC. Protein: CASSVEPSGNEAETQYF.

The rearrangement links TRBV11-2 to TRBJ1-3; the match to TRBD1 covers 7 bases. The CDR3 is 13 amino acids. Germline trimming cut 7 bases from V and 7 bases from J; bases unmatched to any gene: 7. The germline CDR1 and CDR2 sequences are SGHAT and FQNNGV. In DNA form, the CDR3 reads TGTGCCAGCATGAGGACAGGACGGAACACCATATATTTT. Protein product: CASMRTGRNTIYF.

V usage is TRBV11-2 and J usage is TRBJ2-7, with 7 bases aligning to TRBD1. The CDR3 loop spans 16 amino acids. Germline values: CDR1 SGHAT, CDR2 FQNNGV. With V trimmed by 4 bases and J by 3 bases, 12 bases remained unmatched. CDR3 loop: CASSYQSGTVIYEQYF. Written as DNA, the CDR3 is TGTGCCAGCAGCTACCAATCCGGGACAGTGATCTACGAGCAGTACTTC.

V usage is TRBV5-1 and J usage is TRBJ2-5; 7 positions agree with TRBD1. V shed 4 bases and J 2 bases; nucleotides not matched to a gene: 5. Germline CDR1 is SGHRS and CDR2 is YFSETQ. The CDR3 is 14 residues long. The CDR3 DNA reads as TGCGCCAGCAGCGACGACAGGGTGCAAGAGACCCAGTACTTC. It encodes CASSDDRVQETQYF.

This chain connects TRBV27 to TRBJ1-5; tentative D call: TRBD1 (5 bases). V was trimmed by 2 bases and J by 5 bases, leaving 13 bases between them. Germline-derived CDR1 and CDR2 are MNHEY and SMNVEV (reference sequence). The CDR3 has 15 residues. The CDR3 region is CASSLNGRVDQPQHF. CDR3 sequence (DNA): TGTGCCAGCAGTTTAAACGGCAGGGTCGATCAGCCCCAGCATTTT.

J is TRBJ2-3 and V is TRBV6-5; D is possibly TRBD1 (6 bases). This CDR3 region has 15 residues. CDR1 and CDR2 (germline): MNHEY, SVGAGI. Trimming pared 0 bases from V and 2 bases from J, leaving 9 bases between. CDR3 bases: TGTGCCAGCAGTTACTCGACAGGACCCACAGATACGCAGTATTTT. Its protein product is CASSYSTGPTDTQYF.

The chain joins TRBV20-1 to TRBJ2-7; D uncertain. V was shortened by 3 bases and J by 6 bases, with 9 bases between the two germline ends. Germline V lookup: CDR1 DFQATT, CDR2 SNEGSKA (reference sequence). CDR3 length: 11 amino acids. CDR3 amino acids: CSASLGTEQYF. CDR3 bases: TGCAGTGCTAGTCTAGGAACCGAGCAGTACTTC.

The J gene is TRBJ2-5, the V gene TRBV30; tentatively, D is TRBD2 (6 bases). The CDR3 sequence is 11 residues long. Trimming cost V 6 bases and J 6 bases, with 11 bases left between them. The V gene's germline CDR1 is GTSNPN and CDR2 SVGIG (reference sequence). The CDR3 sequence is CACTGGKTQYF. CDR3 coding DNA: TGTGCCTGCACAGGCGGGAAGACCCAGTACTTC.